This T cell receptor (beta chain) was retrieved from a study of shared T cell receptors in the human thymus. In this sample, this clone turned up a few times. This table comes from immunoSEQ multiplex PCR, and its TCRdb copy is limited to in-frame clones, with some not included. The data show over 450,000 clones, with around 78% seen just once and 0.013% held by the top ten. Germline CDR1 reads SGHNT; CDR2 reads YYREEE (reference sequence). This CDR3 comprises 16 residues. With V trimmed by 1 base and J by 3 bases, 5 bases remained unmatched. This sample was also put to use in a study of human thymus T cells. This second study says: Resections obtained during corrective heart surgery supplied the thymus tissue. There appeared to be biased usage of V and J genes in thymic and blood repertoires.

This sequence joins TRBV5-4 and TRBJ2-7; 12 positions match TRBD2. The sequenced sample was thymocytes. This TCR was recovered from a boy less than two years old with a congenital heart defect. This chain's CDR3 is CASSLPGTSGFYEQYF. CDR3 nucleotides: TGTGCCAGCAGCTTGCCCGGGACTAGCGGGTTCTACGAGCAGTACTTC.